This T cell receptor beta chain was retrieved from a study of Ad26.COV2.S vaccination and SARS-CoV-2 variants. At the level of the study: Each vaccinee took Ad26.COV2.S intramuscularly, once or twice 56 days apart. Study conclusions and caveats: Responses of T cells in total may have been underestimated by the TCR breadth and depth analyses. After vaccination, reports described spike-specific CD8+ and CD4+ T cell responses as showing substantial breadth.

About this clone: The antigen remains unidentified.

Germline-derived CDR1 and CDR2 are SEHNR and FQNEAQ (reference sequence). This CDR3 comprises 15 residues. The germline V and J ends were trimmed by 1 base and 4 bases, with 13 bases remaining between them. Treatment: roughly 18 received Ad26.COV2.S at low or high dose, single or two shots; about 5 received placebo; per-sample allocation not given. Sampling was done on day 63 after the first vaccine or placebo injection. Expressing Wuhan-strain SARS-CoV-2 spike, an Ad26 vector served as the vaccine. Repertoires were generated with immunoSEQ multiplex PCR, while TCRdb's copy carries only in-frame clones and drops some. The sample has some 390,000 clones, approximately 90% seen once; the top ten hold under 4%.

The chain recombines TRBV7-9 with TRBJ2-5; D is unclear. Sample: peripheral blood, taken in a trial of Ad26.COV2.S vaccine versus placebo. This receptor was obtained from a person between 18 and 59 years old who received the Ad26.COV2.S COVID-19 vaccine or a placebo. CDR3 protein: CASSLEVGQAETQYF. In DNA, the CDR3 is TGTGCCAGCAGCTTAGAAGTAGGGCAGGCAGAGACCCAGTACTTC.